Detailed here is one T cell receptor beta chain. This sample was taken from a study of blood T cell repertoires in COVID-19. Losses at the gene ends were 5 bases for V and 3 bases for J; bases not matched to a gene: 3. Germline V gene sequence: CDR1 SGHVS, CDR2 FQNEAQ. The length of the CDR3 is 13 residues. Measured with immunoSEQ multiplex PCR; TCRdb has only the in-frame clones, and not every one. The table includes 300,000 to 350,000 clones, approximately 88% detected once. The sequencing input was PBMCs or T cells enriched from blood (not recorded which). This clonotype was obtained from a young woman who had recovered from COVID-19. This chain links TRBV7-8 with TRBJ2-7; 8 nucleotides line up with TRBD1. For the CDR3, the DNA is TGTGCCAGCAGCCAAGGGACAGGCTACGAGCAGTACTTC. This translates into CASSQGTGYEQYF.